This entry lists 10 T cell receptor beta chains sequenced from one sample in a study of technical replicates of blood from several donors. Using immunoSEQ multiplex PCR, the repertoire was profiled, and TCRdb retains in-frame clones only, with some absent. In the table there are about 70,000 clones, around 91% of which are singletons. The sample taken for sequencing was T cells isolated from PBMCs. These receptors were collected from a human donor in good health.

V gene TRBV5-4 combines with J gene TRBJ2-7, with a weak D call TRBD1 (6 bases). Trimming cost V 4 bases and J 2 bases, with 13 bases left between them. There are 14 residues in the CDR3. Germline V gives CDR1 SGHNT, CDR2 YYREEE (reference sequence). CDR3 nucleotide sequence: TGTGCCAGCAGCCCGGGACACGGGGCCTACGAGCAGTACTTC. Translating gives CASSPGHGAYEQYF.

The chain uses TRBV2 and TRBJ1-3; D ambiguous. The CDR3 length is 12 residues. Germline lookup yields CDR1 SNHLY and CDR2 FYNNEI. With 11 bases removed from V and 0 bases from J, the gap between germline ends came to 8 bases. DNA for the CDR3: TGTGCCGTTGGGCCCTCTGGAAACACCATATATTTT. Its protein is CAVGPSGNTIYF.

Notes on this clone: One junction end does not reproduce the germline sequence, and a read error may be involved. This chain joins TRBV5-6 and TRBJ2-1, with 7 positions matching TRBD2. The germline V gene encodes CDR1 SGHDT and CDR2 YYEEEE. This CDR3 comprises 16 residues. CDR3 protein: CASSLSLAGAYNEQFF. CDR3 DNA: TGTGCCAGCAGCCTTTCTCTCGCGGGAGCCTATAATGAGCAGTTCTTC.

The rearrangement links TRBV7-9 to TRBJ1-2, with D possibly being TRBD1 (5 bases). V was trimmed by 5 bases and J by 4 bases, leaving 20 bases between them. This CDR3 has 16 amino acids. CDR1 and CDR2 from the germline V gene are SEHNR and FQNEAQ (reference sequence). CDR3 sequence reads: CASSGGVQDSLYGYTF. CDR3 DNA sequence: TGTGCCAGCAGCGGGGGGGTTCAAGACTCCCTCTATGGCTACACCTTC.

V and J are TRBV10-3 and TRBJ2-7; D perhaps matches TRBD2 (6 bases). Germline values: CDR1 ENHRY, CDR2 SYGVKD. This CDR3 contains 15 residues. V was pared by 0 bases and J by 3 bases, with 12 bases between. CDR3 sequence reads: CAISESGRLGYEQYF. The CDR3 bases are TGTGCCATCAGTGAGTCGGGGAGGTTGGGCTACGAGCAGTACTTC.

The chain combines TRBV4-2 with TRBJ2-1; D ambiguous. From germline, CDR1 is LGHNA and CDR2 YNFKEQ. V lost 3 bases to trimming and J lost 4 bases, with 7 bases between them. The CDR3 sequence is 13 residues long. The CDR3 loop reads CASSQLGYNEQFF. The CDR3 nucleotides are TGTGCCAGCAGCCAGCTAGGATACAATGAGCAGTTCTTC.

V usage is TRBV28 and J usage is TRBJ2-5; TRBD1 matches at 7 bases. Trimming removed 5 bases from V and 1 base from J; junction bases left unmatched: 4. This CDR3 has 14 amino acids. Per germline, CDR1 MDHEN and CDR2 SYDVKM. The CDR3 DNA follows: TGTGCCAGCAGTGAGACAGGGCCCCAAGAGACCCAGTACTTC. Its translation is CASSETGPQETQYF.

This clone was detected a few times. V usage is TRBV7-2 and J usage is TRBJ2-1, with TRBD1 matching over 7 bases. V dropped 3 bases and J dropped 7; count of bases not matched to a gene: 12. The germline CDR1 and CDR2 sequences are SGHTA and FQGNSA. The CDR3 contains 16 residues. CDR3 DNA: TGTGCCAGCAGCTTGATTTGGATACAACAGGGGAATGAGCAGTTCTTC. Amino acid sequence: CASSLIWIQQGNEQFF.

This chain connects TRBV4-3 to TRBJ1-4; 7 positions match TRBD1. CDR1 LGHNA and CDR2 YSLEER come from the germline V gene. The CDR3 extends over 16 amino acids. With V trimmed by 0 bases and J by 5 bases, 6 bases remained unmatched. The DNA for the CDR3 is TGCGCCAGCAGCCAAGAAATGGCAGGGGGGAATGAAAAACTGTTTTTT. Its protein is CASSQEMAGGNEKLFF.

This clone occurred a few times. The V and J genes are TRBV15 and TRBJ2-3; the match to TRBD2 covers 9 bases. Unmatched junction bases numbered 7, after V lost 8 bases and J lost 4 bases. There are 14 residues in the CDR3. Germline V gives CDR1 LNHNV, CDR2 YYDKDF (reference sequence). The chain's CDR3 is CATEAGGYPDTQYF. CDR3 nucleotide sequence: TGTGCCACCGAGGCGGGAGGGTACCCAGATACGCAGTATTTT.